A single sample is the source of the 27 T cell receptor beta chains below, sequenced in a study of blood T cell repertoires in COVID-19. This table comes from immunoSEQ multiplex PCR, and its TCRdb copy is limited to in-frame clones, with some not included. The repertoire holds about 75,000 clones, with around 90% as singletons. Sequencing input: peripheral blood. The receptors stem from a woman aged 50 to 60 with acute or convalescent COVID-19.

The chain joins TRBV4-2 to TRBJ2-3; 11 positions match TRBD2. The V and J ends lost 4 bases and 5 bases, in that order; junction bases with no gene match: 5. Per germline, CDR1 LGHNA and CDR2 YNFKEQ. The CDR3 is 15 amino acids. CDR3 bases: TGTGCCAGCAGCCCCTATAGCGGGAGGGGAGATACGCAGTATTTT. Amino acids: CASSPYSGRGDTQYF.

The chain combines TRBV9 with TRBJ2-6; the D is unclear. CDR3 length: 17 amino acids. Germline V gene data show CDR1 as SGDLS and CDR2 as YYNGEE. Trimming left V 7 bases short and J 3 bases short, with 20 bases between. The CDR3: CASSGSNLFLGANVLTF. DNA of the CDR3: TGTGCCAGCTCCGGGTCGAATCTCTTCCTTGGGGCCAACGTCCTGACTTTC.

To note about this clone: Since a much larger clone is just one base distant, this may be a read error. The rearrangement joins TRBV7-9 to TRBJ1-1; D not resolved. The CDR3 has 13 amino acids. Deletions cut 1 base from V and 2 bases from J, with 5 bases between. Germline V CDR1 and CDR2: SEHNR, FQNEAQ (reference sequence). CDR3 DNA sequence: TGTGCCAGCAGCTTAGACAGTAACACTGAAGCTTTCTTT. The encoded protein is CASSLDSNTEAFF.

CDR3 in DNA: TGTGCCAGCACTTCCCCGTCGTTCCCCCTCCACTTT. Translating gives CASTSPSFPLHF. The rearrangement links TRBV6-6 to TRBJ1-6; D uncertain. The germline CDR1 and CDR2 sequences are MNHNY and SVGAGI (reference sequence). Deletions cut 7 bases from V and 13 bases from J, with 14 bases between. This CDR3 spans 12 amino acids.

The rearrangement links TRBV4-1 to TRBJ1-4; 7 bases are a match to TRBD1. The CDR3 covers 16 residues. Trimming cost V 4 bases and J 6 bases; bases outside gene matches: 11. Per germline, CDR1 MGHRA and CDR2 YSYEKL. CDR3 DNA sequence: TGCGCCAGCAGCCGCGGTGAACAGGGGATGGATGAAAAACTGTTTTTT. Its translation: CASSRGEQGMDEKLFF.

The chain couples TRBV6-6 to TRBJ2-7; TRBD1 is a possible D gene (6 bases). This CDR3 is built from 13 residues. V was cut by 7 bases and J by 3 bases, with 13 bases left in between. The germline gives CDR1 MNHNY, CDR2 SVGAGI (reference sequence). The CDR3 coding sequence is TGTGCCAGCACCCCGGACAGCATCTACGAGCAGTACTTC. Translated: CASTPDSIYEQYF.

The chain has TRBV21-1 and TRBJ2-7; the D call of TRBD2 is as the table states it, not checked on the DNA. TRBV21-1 is a documented pseudogene. This CDR3 has 15 amino acids. CDR3 protein: CASSKELLSSYEQYF. For the CDR3, the DNA is TGTGCCAGCAGCAAAGAACTCCTCTCCTCCTACGAGCAGTACTTC.

CDR3 amino acids: CGAGGNYGYTF. CDR3 DNA: TGTGGTGCAGGGGGTAACTATGGCTACACCTTC. The chain has TRBV6-5 and TRBJ1-2; 7 bases are shared with TRBD1. The CDR3 contains 11 residues. Germline V lookup: CDR1 MNHEY, CDR2 SVGAGI.

The rearrangement joins TRBV19 to TRBJ1-2; TRBD1 matches at 7 bases. V dropped 4 bases and J dropped 2; count of bases not matched to a gene: 7. CDR3 size: 15 residues. From germline, CDR1 is LNHDA and CDR2 SQIVND (reference sequence). In nucleotides, the CDR3 is TGTGCCAGTAGTACACAGACAGGGCTGAACTATGGCTACACCTTC. This codes for CASSTQTGLNYGYTF.

V is TRBV29-1 and J is TRBJ2-1; D possibly corresponds to TRBD2 (6 bases). This CDR3 spans 13 amino acids. Germline loops: CDR1 SQVTM, CDR2 ANQGSEA. Trimming removed 6 bases from V and 9 bases from J, with 18 bases in between. In DNA form, the CDR3 reads TGCAGCGTGGGGGATTGGGGGGACGGTGAGCAGTTCTTC. Translating it yields CSVGDWGDGEQFF.

Comments on this clone: Other DNA sequences within the sample encode an identical CDR3. The chain combines TRBV5-1 with TRBJ2-1, with D hard to call. CDR1 SGHRS and CDR2 YFSETQ come from the germline V gene. V was shortened by 0 bases and J by 0 bases, with 7 bases between the two germline ends. CDR3 size: 15 residues. CDR3 sequence (DNA): TGCGCCAGCAGCTTGGACGGTGGCTCCTACAATGAGCAGTTCTTC. Its protein is CASSLDGGSYNEQFF.

The genes are TRBV4-1 and TRBJ1-5; no clear D. CDR1 is MGHRA, CDR2 YSYEKL, per germline. V lost 0 bases, J lost 7 bases, and 16 bases lay in between. The CDR3 loop spans 16 amino acids. The CDR3 bases are TGCGCCAGCAGCCAAGATTACACATGGGGAGGGCAGCCCCAGCATTTT. Translating it yields CASSQDYTWGGQPQHF.

The chain carries TRBV4-2 and TRBJ1-3; D remains ambiguous. V was cut by 0 bases and J by 1 base, with 4 bases left in between. The CDR3 is 14 amino acids. CDR1 and CDR2 (germline): LGHNA, YNFKEQ. CDR3 amino acids: CASSQEASGNTIYF. The DNA of the CDR3 is TGTGCCAGCAGCCAAGAGGCATCTGGAAACACCATATATTTT.

This chain joins TRBV5-8 and TRBJ1-2; possibly TRBD1 for D (5 bases). This CDR3 contains 13 residues. The germline V and J ends were trimmed by 4 bases and 5 bases, with 12 bases remaining between them. From germline, CDR1 is SGHTS and CDR2 YDEGEE. CDR3 amino acids: CASSGGVLYGYTF. The CDR3 DNA follows: TGTGCCAGCAGCGGGGGGGTGTTGTATGGCTACACCTTC.

The genes are TRBV6-6 and TRBJ2-3; perhaps TRBD1 as D (6 bases). This CDR3 has 16 amino acids. Germline-derived CDR1 and CDR2 are MNHNY and SVGAGI (reference sequence). V dropped 6 bases and J dropped 3 bases, with 19 bases sitting between them. The CDR3 loop reads CASRGRQEFGTDTQYF. CDR3 nucleotides: TGTGCCAGCAGGGGAAGACAGGAGTTTGGGACAGATACGCAGTATTTT.

The chain links TRBV7-2 to TRBJ2-2, with TRBD2 matching 9 bases. Germline V gives CDR1 SGHTA, CDR2 FQGNSA. There are 16 residues in the CDR3. V was clipped by 2 bases and J by 2 bases; unmatched bases: 3. DNA of the CDR3: TGTGCCAGCAGCTTACGCCTAGCGGGAAACACCGGGGAGCTGTTTTTT. Translation: CASSLRLAGNTGELFF.

A single count supports this clone. V is TRBV4-1 and J is TRBJ2-3; 10 bases align to TRBD2. Looked up from germline, CDR1 is MGHRA and CDR2 is YSYEKL. The CDR3 has 15 residues. V dropped 8 bases and J dropped 6; count of bases not matched to a gene: 11. The CDR3 nucleotides are TGCGCCAGCTCGCGACGGCTAGCGGGAGCGGATACGCAGTATTTT. It specifies CASSRRLAGADTQYF.

The chain uses TRBV29-1 and TRBJ1-3; tentatively, D is TRBD1 (5 bases). From germline, CDR1 is SQVTM and CDR2 ANQGSEA. This CDR3 spans 13 amino acids. The V end lost 4 bases, the J end lost 3 bases, and 10 bases lay between the germline ends. The CDR3 region is CSVAGSLGNTIYF. The DNA for the CDR3 is TGCAGCGTTGCAGGGTCCCTTGGAAACACCATATATTTT.

The CDR3 here is CASKGQGGPEAFF. The CDR3 nucleotides are TGTGCCAGCAAAGGACAGGGTGGACCTGAAGCTTTCTTT. The V call is TRBV7-6, the J call TRBJ1-1, with TRBD1 matching over 8 bases. The CDR3 has 13 amino acids. With V trimmed by 7 bases and J by 6 bases, 7 bases remained unmatched. Germline CDR1 and CDR2: SGHVS and FNYEAQ.

This clone was observed a single time. V usage is TRBV5-4 and J usage is TRBJ2-3, with 12 bases that match TRBD2. Germline CDR1 SGHNT, CDR2 YYREEE (reference sequence). CDR3 length equals 16 residues. V lost 3 bases to trimming and J lost 6 bases; unmatched junction nucleotides: 8. CDR3 bases: TGTGCCAGCAGCTCAACTAGCGGGAGGCCAGGGGATACGCAGTATTTT. Its protein is CASSSTSGRPGDTQYF.

The chain has TRBV11-3 and TRBJ2-1; D not certain. The CDR3 spans 14 residues. V was trimmed by 2 bases and J by 2 bases, leaving 7 bases between them. Germline V gene data show CDR1 as SGHNT and CDR2 as YENEEA. Written as DNA, the CDR3 is TGTGCCAGCAGCTTATCCCCCGCCTACAATGAGCAGTTCTTC. Translation: CASSLSPAYNEQFF.

As DNA, the CDR3 is TGTGCCAGTAGTACGGACAGGGCGTTGAGTAGTACTACTGAAGCTTTCTTT. Its translation is CASSTDRALSSTTEAFF. The chain couples TRBV19 to TRBJ1-1; 8 bases are a match to TRBD1. The J segment lost 5 bases and the V segment lost 4 bases, leaving 15 bases of the junction unmatched. This CDR3 has 17 residues. Germline lookup yields CDR1 LNHDA and CDR2 SQIVND (reference sequence).

The CDR3 sequence is CASSGTSTDTQYF. Here the CDR3 DNA reads TGTGCCAGCAGCGGAACTAGCACAGATACGCAGTATTTT. This chain joins TRBV9 and TRBJ2-3; no clear D gene. The CDR3 runs 13 residues. CDR1 and CDR2 (germline): SGDLS, YYNGEE. Deletions cut 3 bases from V and 0 bases from J, with 5 bases between.

The V gene is TRBV4-2, the J gene TRBJ1-2; a weak D match, TRBD1 (5 bases). CDR3 length: 15 amino acids. CDR1 LGHNA and CDR2 YNFKEQ come from the germline V gene. Trimming took off 0 bases at V and 5 bases at J, with 13 bases between the two ends. The chain's CDR3 is CASSQDLARAYGYTF. The CDR3 DNA follows: TGTGCCAGCAGCCAAGATTTGGCCAGGGCGTATGGCTACACCTTC.

The chain is built from TRBV28 and TRBJ1-2, with 7 bases that match TRBD1. After removal of 4 bases from V and 5 bases from J, the junction contained 19 bases not matched to a gene. The germline V gene has CDR1 MDHEN and CDR2 SYDVKM. This CDR3 is built from 18 residues. DNA for the CDR3: TGTGCCAGCAGTTACTACCCCCCCCCGGGACAGTCTCGGTATGGCTACACCTTC. This encodes CASSYYPPPGQSRYGYTF.

The chain employs TRBV9 and TRBJ1-5, with 7 positions matching TRBD1. The CDR3 covers 15 residues. The germline V gene encodes CDR1 SGDLS and CDR2 YYNGEE. V lost 0 bases to trimming and J lost 7 bases; unmatched junction nucleotides: 7. The CDR3 bases are TGTGCCAGCAGCGTAGATTACAGGGGAGGACAGCCCCAGCATTTT. Amino acids: CASSVDYRGGQPQHF.

The V and J genes are TRBV6-6 and TRBJ1-5; 8 bases are a match to TRBD1. Losses at the gene ends were 8 bases for V and 6 bases for J; bases not matched to a gene: 6. Germline values: CDR1 MNHNY, CDR2 SVGAGI (reference sequence). The CDR3 runs 13 residues. The CDR3 sequence: CASGQGASQPQHF. The CDR3 DNA follows: TGTGCCAGCGGGCAGGGGGCATCTCAGCCCCAGCATTTT.